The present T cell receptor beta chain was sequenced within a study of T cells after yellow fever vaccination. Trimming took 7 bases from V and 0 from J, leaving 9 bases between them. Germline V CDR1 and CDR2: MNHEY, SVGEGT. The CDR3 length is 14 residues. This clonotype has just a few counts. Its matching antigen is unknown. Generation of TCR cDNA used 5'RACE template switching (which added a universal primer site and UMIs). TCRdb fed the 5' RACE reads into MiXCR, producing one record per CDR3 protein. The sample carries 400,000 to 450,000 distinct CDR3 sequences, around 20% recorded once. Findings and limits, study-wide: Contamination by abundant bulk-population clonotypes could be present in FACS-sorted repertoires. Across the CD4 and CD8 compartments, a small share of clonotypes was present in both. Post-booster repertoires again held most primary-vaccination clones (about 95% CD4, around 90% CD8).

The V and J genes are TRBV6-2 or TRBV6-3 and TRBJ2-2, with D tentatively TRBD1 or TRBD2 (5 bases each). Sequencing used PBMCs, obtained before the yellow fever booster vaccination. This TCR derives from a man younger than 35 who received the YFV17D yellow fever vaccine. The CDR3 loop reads CASKEGPNTGELFF. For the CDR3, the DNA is TGTGCCAGCAAAGAGGGGCCGAACACCGGGGAGCTGTTTTTT.